The following is a T cell receptor (beta chain) sequence with its context. Methods used by the authors: Reference gene primer amplification gave nucleated cell count estimates. TCRdb's copy holds only in-frame clones and misses some; the assay was immunoSEQ multiplex PCR. D and trimming were read from the DNA, whereas the V and J calls and clone size are those reported in that table. The sample carries 70,000 to 95,000 clones, roughly 89% recorded once. The CDR3 has 17 residues. V dropped 5 bases and J dropped 6; count of bases not matched to a gene: 15. Germline V gene sequence: CDR1 SGHTA, CDR2 FQGNSA. The source of the sample is a study of blood T cell repertoires in COVID-19.

The chain links TRBV7-2 to TRBJ2-1; 8 nucleotides agree with TRBD1. Sequencing was performed on peripheral blood. The sequence derives from a woman of 80 years or more with active COVID-19. CDR3 sequence (DNA): TGTGCCAGCAGCCTCCGTGACAGGGGAGGAAGGGGCAATGAGCAGTTCTTC. Amino acid sequence: CASSLRDRGGRGNEQFF.